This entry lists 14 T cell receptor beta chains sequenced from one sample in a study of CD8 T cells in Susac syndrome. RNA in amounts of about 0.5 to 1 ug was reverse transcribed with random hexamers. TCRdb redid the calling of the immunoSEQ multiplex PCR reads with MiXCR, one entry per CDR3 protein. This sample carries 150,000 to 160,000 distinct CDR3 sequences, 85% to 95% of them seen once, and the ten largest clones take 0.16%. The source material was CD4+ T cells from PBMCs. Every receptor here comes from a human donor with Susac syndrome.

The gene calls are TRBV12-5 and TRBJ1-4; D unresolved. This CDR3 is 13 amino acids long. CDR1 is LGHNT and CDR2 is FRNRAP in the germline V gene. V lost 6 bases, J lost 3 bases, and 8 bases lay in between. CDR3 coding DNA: TGTGCTAGTGGCCGCGGGCCTAATGAAAAACTGTTTTTT. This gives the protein CASGRGPNEKLFF.

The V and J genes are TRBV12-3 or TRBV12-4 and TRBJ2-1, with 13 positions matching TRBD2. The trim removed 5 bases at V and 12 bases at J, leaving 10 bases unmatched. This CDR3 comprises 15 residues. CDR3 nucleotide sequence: TGTGCCAGCAGTCCGGGACTAGCGGGGTACTTCGGGCAGTTCTTC. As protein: CASSPGLAGYFGQFF.

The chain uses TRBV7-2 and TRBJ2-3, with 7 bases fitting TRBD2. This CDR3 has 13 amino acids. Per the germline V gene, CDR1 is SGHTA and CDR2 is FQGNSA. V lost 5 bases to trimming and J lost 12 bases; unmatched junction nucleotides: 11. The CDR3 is CASSQGLGHGQYF. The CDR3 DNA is TGTGCCAGCAGCCAAGGACTAGGCCACGGCCAGTATTTT.

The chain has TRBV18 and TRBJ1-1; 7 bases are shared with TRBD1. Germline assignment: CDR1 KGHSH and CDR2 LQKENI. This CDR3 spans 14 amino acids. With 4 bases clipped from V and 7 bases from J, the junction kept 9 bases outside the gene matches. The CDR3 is CASSQTTGTIEAFF. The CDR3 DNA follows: TGTGCCAGCTCACAGACGACAGGGACTATTGAAGCTTTCTTT.

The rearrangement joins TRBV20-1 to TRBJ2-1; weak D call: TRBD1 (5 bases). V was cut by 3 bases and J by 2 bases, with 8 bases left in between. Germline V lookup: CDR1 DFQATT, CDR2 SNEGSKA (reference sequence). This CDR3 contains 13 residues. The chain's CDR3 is CSARGPPYNEQFF. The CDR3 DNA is TGCAGTGCTAGGGGGCCCCCCTACAATGAGCAGTTCTTC.

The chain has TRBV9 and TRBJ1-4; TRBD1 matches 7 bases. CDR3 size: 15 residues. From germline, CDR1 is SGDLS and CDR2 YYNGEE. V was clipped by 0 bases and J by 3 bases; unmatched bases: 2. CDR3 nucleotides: TGTGCCAGCAGCGTAGAGGGGGCAGCTAATGAAAAACTGTTTTTT. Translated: CASSVEGAANEKLFF. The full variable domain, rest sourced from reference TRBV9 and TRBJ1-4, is DSGVTQTPKHLITATGQRVTLRCSPRSGDLSVYWYQQSLDQGLQFLIQYYNGEERAKGNILERFSAQQFPDLHSELNLSSLELGDSALYFCASSVEGAANEKLFFGSGTQLSVL.

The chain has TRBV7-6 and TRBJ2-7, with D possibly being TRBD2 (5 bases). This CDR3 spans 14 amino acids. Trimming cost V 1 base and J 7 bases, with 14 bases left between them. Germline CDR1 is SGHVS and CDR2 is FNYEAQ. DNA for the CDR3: TGTGCCAGCAGCTTAGTGACGGGGAGTGCTGAGCAGTACTTC. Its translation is CASSLVTGSAEQYF.

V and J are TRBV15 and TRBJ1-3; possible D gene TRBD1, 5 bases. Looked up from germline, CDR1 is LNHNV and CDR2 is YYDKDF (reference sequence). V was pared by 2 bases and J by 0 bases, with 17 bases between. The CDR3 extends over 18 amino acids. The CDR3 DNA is TGTGCCACCAGCAGATCCGCCCTTGGGGGGACCTCTGGAAACACCATATATTTT. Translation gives CATSRSALGGTSGNTIYF. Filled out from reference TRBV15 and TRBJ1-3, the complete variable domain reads DAMVIQNPRYQVTQFGKPVTLSCSQTLNHNVMYWYQQKSSQAPKLLFHYYDKDFNNEADTPDNFQSRRPNTSFCFLDIRSPGLGDTAMYLCATSRSALGGTSGNTIYFGEGSWLTVV.

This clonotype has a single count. The CDR3 here is CASSVEGGAQPQHF. Here the CDR3 DNA reads TGTGCCAGCAGCGTAGAGGGGGGGGCTCAGCCCCAGCATTTT. The chain joins TRBV9 to TRBJ1-5; maybe TRBD1 (6 bases). The CDR3 length is 14 residues. Germline V CDR1 and CDR2: SGDLS, YYNGEE. V shed 0 bases and J shed 6 bases, with 10 bases lying between them.

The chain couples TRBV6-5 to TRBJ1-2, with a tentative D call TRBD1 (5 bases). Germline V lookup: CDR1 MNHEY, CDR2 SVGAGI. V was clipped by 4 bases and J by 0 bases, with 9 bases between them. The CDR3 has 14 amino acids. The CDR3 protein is CASSSPGPNYGYTF. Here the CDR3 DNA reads TGTGCCAGCAGTTCTCCGGGACCTAACTATGGCTACACCTTC.

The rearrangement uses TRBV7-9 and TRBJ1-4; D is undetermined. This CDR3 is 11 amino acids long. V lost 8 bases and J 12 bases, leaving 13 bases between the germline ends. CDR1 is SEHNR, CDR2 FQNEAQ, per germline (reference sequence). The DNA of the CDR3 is TGTGCCAGCCAGTTGAACGGGGAACTGTTTTTT. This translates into CASQLNGELFF.

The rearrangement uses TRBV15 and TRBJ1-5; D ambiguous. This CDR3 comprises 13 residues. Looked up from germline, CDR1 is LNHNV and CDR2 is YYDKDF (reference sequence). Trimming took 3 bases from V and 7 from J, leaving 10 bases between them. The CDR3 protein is CATSSLGSQPQHF. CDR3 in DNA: TGTGCCACCAGCAGCCTAGGGAGCCAGCCCCAGCATTTT.

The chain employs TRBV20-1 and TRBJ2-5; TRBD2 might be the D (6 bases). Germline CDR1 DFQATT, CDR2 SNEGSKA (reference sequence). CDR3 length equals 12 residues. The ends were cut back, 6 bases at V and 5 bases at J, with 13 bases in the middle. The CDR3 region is CSARTAGETQYF. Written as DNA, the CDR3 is TGCAGTGCCCGGACGGCGGGGGAGACCCAGTACTTC.

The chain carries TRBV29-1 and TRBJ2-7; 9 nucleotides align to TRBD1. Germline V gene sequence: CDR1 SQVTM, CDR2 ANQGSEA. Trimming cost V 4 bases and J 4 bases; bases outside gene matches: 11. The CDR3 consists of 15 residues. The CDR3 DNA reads TGCAGCGTTGCCCCCCCCGGGACAGGGTCTTACGAGCAGTACTTC. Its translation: CSVAPPGTGSYEQYF.